This passage covers 25 T cell receptor beta chains from one sample sequenced in a study of blood T cell repertoires in COVID-19. Assay used: immunoSEQ multiplex PCR; TCRdb lists only in-frame clones, some missing. Here the sample spans fewer than 500,000 clones, about nine tenths being singletons. Sequenced material: peripheral blood. These receptors all come from a woman younger than 45 with active or convalescent COVID-19.

This chain joins TRBV4-2 and TRBJ2-7, with 11 bases aligning to TRBD2. The CDR3 loop spans 22 amino acids. V trimming: 0 bases; J trimming: 0 bases; junction bases outside the gene matches: 19. CDR1 is LGHNA, CDR2 YNFKEQ, per germline. This chain's CDR3 is CASSQDLLFGLAGGTSSYEQYF. CDR3 nucleotides: TGTGCCAGCAGCCAAGATCTCTTGTTTGGGCTAGCGGGAGGCACCAGCTCCTACGAGCAGTACTTC.

The V call is TRBV5-1, the J call TRBJ1-1, with D possibly matching TRBD1 (6 bases). CDR1 SGHRS and CDR2 YFSETQ come from the germline V gene. Trimming removed 0 bases from V and 5 bases from J, with 17 bases in between. The CDR3 length is 16 residues. The CDR3 sequence: CASSLVGQGLTTEAFF. The CDR3 DNA follows: TGCGCCAGCAGCTTGGTAGGCCAGGGGCTGACTACTGAAGCTTTCTTT.

The chain links TRBV5-8 to TRBJ1-2, with a possible D match to TRBD1 (5 bases). CDR1 is SGHTS, CDR2 YDEGEE, per germline. V was clipped by 4 bases and J by 0 bases, with 16 bases between them. This CDR3 spans 16 amino acids. The CDR3 protein is CASSLTLGRTNYGYTF. The CDR3 DNA reads as TGTGCCAGCAGCCTGACGTTGGGGCGGACTAACTATGGCTACACCTTC.

The genes are TRBV19 and TRBJ1-2; 7 positions match TRBD1. Looked up from germline, CDR1 is LNHDA and CDR2 is SQIVND (reference sequence). The CDR3 extends over 14 amino acids. J was trimmed by 12 bases and V by 5 bases; bases with no gene match: 15. In nucleotides, the CDR3 is TGTGCCAGTAGTGCCCGACAGGGAAACTTCGGGGACACCTTC. This gives the protein CASSARQGNFGDTF.

The chain couples TRBV27 to TRBJ2-3; TRBD1 aligns across 9 bases. Looked up from germline, CDR1 is MNHEY and CDR2 is SMNVEV (reference sequence). This CDR3 is built from 14 residues. V dropped 4 bases and J dropped 5; count of bases not matched to a gene: 4. The CDR3 is CASSWGQGVDTQYF. The CDR3 DNA is TGTGCCAGCAGTTGGGGACAGGGAGTAGATACGCAGTATTTT.

The CDR3 region is CASSLPGEAFF. CDR3 bases: TGTGCCAGCAGCTTGCCAGGGGAAGCTTTCTTT. The chain uses TRBV5-8 and TRBJ1-1, with a weak D call TRBD1 (5 bases). CDR3 size: 11 residues. Trimming left V 1 base short and J 8 bases short, with 6 bases between. CDR1 is SGHTS, CDR2 YDEGEE, per germline.

The rearrangement links TRBV9 to TRBJ1-6; D perhaps matches TRBD1 (6 bases). With 2 bases removed from V and 4 bases from J, the gap between germline ends came to 22 bases. The length of the CDR3 is 19 residues. Germline V gene lookup returns CDR1 SGDLS and CDR2 YYNGEE. The CDR3 nucleotides are TGTGCCAGCAGCGTGGAGGCGTCGGCAGGGGTTATATATAATTCACCCCTCCACTTT. As protein: CASSVEASAGVIYNSPLHF.

The rearrangement joins TRBV4-1 to TRBJ1-2, with TRBD1 as a possible D gene (6 bases). The CDR3 has 17 residues. V lost 1 base and J 0 bases, leaving 15 bases between the germline ends. Germline V lookup: CDR1 MGHRA, CDR2 YSYEKL. The CDR3 region has the DNA TGCGCCAGCAGCCAAGCCCCCTCAGGGGCCGCTAACTATGGCTACACCTTC. Residues: CASSQAPSGAANYGYTF.

The gene calls are TRBV5-1 and TRBJ2-7; TRBD1 matches 8 bases. Germline values: CDR1 SGHRS, CDR2 YFSETQ. Trimming at V came to 4 bases and at J to 2 bases, leaving 5 bases not matched to a gene. The CDR3 sequence is 14 residues long. The chain's CDR3 is CASSLGQAPYEQYF. CDR3 DNA sequence: TGCGCCAGCAGCCTGGGACAGGCGCCCTACGAGCAGTACTTC.

The rearrangement joins TRBV24-1 to TRBJ1-5, with TRBD1 as a possible D gene (6 bases). Germline V gene lookup returns CDR1 KGHDR and CDR2 SFDVKD. V lost 6 bases to trimming and J lost 5 bases, with 25 bases between them. This CDR3 comprises 18 residues. As DNA, the CDR3 is TGTGCCACCAGTACTAGGGGGAGATCCCCTAAAATCGATCAGCCCCAGCATTTT. It codes for CATSTRGRSPKIDQPQHF.

CDR3 nucleotide sequence: TGTGCCAGCAGCTTACGGGGGGGGGCGGACACAGATACGCAGTATTTT. It encodes CASSLRGGADTDTQYF. The chain recombines TRBV7-8 with TRBJ2-3; TRBD2 agrees at 8 bases. The V segment lost 2 bases and the J segment 2 bases; nucleotides outside the gene matches: 6. This CDR3 is built from 16 residues. Germline loops: CDR1 SGHVS, CDR2 FQNEAQ.

The chain recombines TRBV5-5 with TRBJ1-4; D is undetermined. Germline CDR1 is SGHKS and CDR2 is YYEKEE (reference sequence). This CDR3 region has 13 residues. V lost 5 bases, J lost 6 bases, and 11 bases lay in between. CDR3 sequence (DNA): TGTGCCAGCAGACCAGTTCCCCATGAAAAACTGTTTTTT. Residues: CASRPVPHEKLFF.

The chain is built from TRBV6-5 and TRBJ2-3, with D maybe TRBD1 (5 bases). This CDR3 is 16 amino acids long. V was shortened by 2 bases and J by 3 bases, with 15 bases between the two germline ends. Germline V gene lookup returns CDR1 MNHEY and CDR2 SVGAGI. DNA for the CDR3: TGTGCCAGCAGTTACGGGTTGGGGCAGAGGACAGATACGCAGTATTTT. Protein sequence: CASSYGLGQRTDTQYF.

J is TRBJ1-6 and V is TRBV12-2; the D call of TRBD1 is as the table states it, not checked on the DNA. TRBV12-2 is flagged as a pseudogene. This CDR3 spans 16 amino acids. CDR3 loop: CASRLDRGYAHSPLHF. Written as DNA, the CDR3 is TGTGCAAGTCGCTTGGACAGGGGGTACGCTCATTCACCCCTCCACTTT.

V gene TRBV25-1 combines with J gene TRBJ1-2; TRBD1 is a possible D gene (5 bases). The V and J ends lost 8 bases and 6 bases respectively, with 13 bases between them. CDR1 and CDR2 (germline): MGHDK, SYGVNS. This CDR3 is 12 amino acids long. This CDR3 reads CASRGGRHGYTF. In nucleotides, the CDR3 is TGTGCCAGCCGGGGGGGGAGACATGGCTACACCTTC.

The chain is built from TRBV6-5 and TRBJ1-4; 7 positions match TRBD1. Per germline, CDR1 MNHEY and CDR2 SVGAGI. This CDR3 comprises 11 residues. With 2 bases clipped from V and 16 bases from J, the junction kept 4 bases outside the gene matches. This CDR3 reads CASSYGGQQFF. CDR3 nucleotide sequence: TGTGCCAGCAGTTACGGGGGACAGCAGTTTTTT.

This chain uses TRBV24-1 with TRBJ2-2; D uncertain. This CDR3 comprises 13 residues. CDR1 is KGHDR and CDR2 is SFDVKD in the germline V gene. V lost 0 bases and J lost 11, with 9 bases in between. The CDR3 is CATSDLHRSELFF. The CDR3 DNA sequence: TGTGCCACCAGTGATTTGCATCGGTCAGAGCTGTTTTTT.

V is TRBV4-2 and J is TRBJ1-1; D unresolved. V lost 1 base and J lost 8, with 8 bases in between. Germline lookup yields CDR1 LGHNA and CDR2 YNFKEQ. The CDR3 has 12 residues. In nucleotides, the CDR3 is TGTGCCAGCAGCCAAGGTTTAGCCGAAGCTTTCTTT. It translates to CASSQGLAEAFF.

The chain carries TRBV30 and TRBJ2-3, with 8 positions matching TRBD1. The CDR3 runs to 14 residues. The germline CDR1 and CDR2 sequences are GTSNPN and SVGIG (reference sequence). J was trimmed by 6 bases and V by 3 bases; bases with no gene match: 8. In DNA, the CDR3 is TGTGCCTGGAGGAGGACAGGGAAAATGGATACGCAGTATTTT. Encoded protein: CAWRRTGKMDTQYF.

The chain couples TRBV11-2 to TRBJ1-1, with 7 bases identical to TRBD1. The germline CDR1 and CDR2 sequences are SGHAT and FQNNGV. The trim removed 5 bases at V and 3 bases at J, leaving 9 bases unmatched. The CDR3 sequence is 15 residues long. The CDR3 DNA sequence: TGTGCCAGCAGCATCACCCCAGGGGGTCACACTGAAGCTTTCTTT. Translation: CASSITPGGHTEAFF.

The gene calls are TRBV6-5 and TRBJ2-3; unclear D gene. CDR3 size: 13 residues. Germline CDR1 is MNHEY and CDR2 is SVGAGI. V lost 9 bases, J lost 0 bases, and 10 bases lay in between. CDR3 in amino acids: CASQVASTDTQYF. For the CDR3, the DNA is TGTGCCAGTCAGGTTGCCAGCACAGATACGCAGTATTTT.

V gene TRBV19 combines with J gene TRBJ1-6; 8 nucleotides align to TRBD1. V dropped 6 bases and J dropped 9; count of bases not matched to a gene: 10. Germline V gene data show CDR1 as LNHDA and CDR2 as SQIVND (reference sequence). CDR3 length: 15 residues. DNA of the CDR3: TGTGCCAGTAGACCCGAACAGGGGGTCTTTTCACCCCTCCACTTT. It encodes CASRPEQGVFSPLHF.

The CDR3: CASSAGQGVKSAFF. The CDR3 coding sequence is TGTGCCAGCAGTGCCGGACAGGGAGTTAAGTCAGCTTTCTTT. The chain uses TRBV6-6 and TRBJ1-1; the match to TRBD1 covers 8 bases. There are 14 residues in the CDR3. Germline loops: CDR1 MNHNY, CDR2 SVGAGI (reference sequence). The J segment lost 10 bases and the V segment lost 5 bases, leaving 12 bases of the junction unmatched.

The gene calls are TRBV6-4 and TRBJ1-3, with a weak D call TRBD1 (5 bases). The germline V gene encodes CDR1 MRHNA and CDR2 SNTAGT. The V end was cut by 3 bases, the J end by 2 bases, with 8 bases between. The CDR3 is 14 amino acids. The CDR3 protein is CASSDSGAGNTIYF. CDR3 nucleotide sequence: TGTGCCAGCAGTGATTCGGGGGCTGGAAACACCATATATTTT.

The table lists this clone with a few counts. The chain recombines TRBV6-6 with TRBJ1-2; 8 positions match TRBD1. This CDR3 comprises 15 residues. The trim removed 5 bases at V and 5 bases at J, leaving 10 bases unmatched. Germline CDR1 MNHNY, CDR2 SVGAGI (reference sequence). The CDR3 protein is CASSLQTGVGYGYTF. CDR3 nucleotide sequence: TGTGCCAGCAGTCTTCAGACAGGGGTCGGATATGGCTACACCTTC.